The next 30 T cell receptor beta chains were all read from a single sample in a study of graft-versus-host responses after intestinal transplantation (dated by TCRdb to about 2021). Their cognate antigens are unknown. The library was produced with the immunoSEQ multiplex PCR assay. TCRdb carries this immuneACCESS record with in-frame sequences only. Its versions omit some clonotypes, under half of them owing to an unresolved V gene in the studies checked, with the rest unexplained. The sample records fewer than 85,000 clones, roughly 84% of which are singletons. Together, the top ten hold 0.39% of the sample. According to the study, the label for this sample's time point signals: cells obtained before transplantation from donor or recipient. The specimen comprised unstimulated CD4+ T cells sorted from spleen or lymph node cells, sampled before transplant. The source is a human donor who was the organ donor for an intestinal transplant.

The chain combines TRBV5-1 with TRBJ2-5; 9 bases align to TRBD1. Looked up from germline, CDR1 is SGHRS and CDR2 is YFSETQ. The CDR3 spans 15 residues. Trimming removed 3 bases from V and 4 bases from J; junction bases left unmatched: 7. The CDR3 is CASSSGQGRGETQYF. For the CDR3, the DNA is TGCGCCAGCAGCTCAGGACAGGGGAGGGGAGAGACCCAGTACTTC.

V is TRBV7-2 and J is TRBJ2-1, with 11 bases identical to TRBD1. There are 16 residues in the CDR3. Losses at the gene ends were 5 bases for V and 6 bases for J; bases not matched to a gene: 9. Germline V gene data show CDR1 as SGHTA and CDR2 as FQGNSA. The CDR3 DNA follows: TGTGCCAGCAGCACAACGACCGGGACAGGGGGCAATGAGCAGTTCTTC. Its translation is CASSTTTGTGGNEQFF.

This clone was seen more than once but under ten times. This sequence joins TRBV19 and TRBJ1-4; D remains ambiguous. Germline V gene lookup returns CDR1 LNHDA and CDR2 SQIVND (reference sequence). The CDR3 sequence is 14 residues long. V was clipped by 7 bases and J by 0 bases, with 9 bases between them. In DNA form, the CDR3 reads TGTGCCAGTACTTTACAGTCAACTAATGAAAAACTGTTTTTT. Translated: CASTLQSTNEKLFF. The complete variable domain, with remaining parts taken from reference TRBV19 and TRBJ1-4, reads DGGITQSPKYLFRKEGQNVTLSCEQNLNHDAMYWYRQDPGQGLRLIYYSQIVNDFQKGDIAEGYSVSREKKESFPLTVTSAQKNPTAFYLCASTLQSTNEKLFFGSGTQLSVL.

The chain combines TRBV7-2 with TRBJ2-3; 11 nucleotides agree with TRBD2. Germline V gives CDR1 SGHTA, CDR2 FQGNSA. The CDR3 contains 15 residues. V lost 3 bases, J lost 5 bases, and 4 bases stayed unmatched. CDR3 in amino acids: CASSFSGGARDTQYF. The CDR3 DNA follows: TGTGCCAGCAGCTTTAGCGGGGGGGCCCGAGATACGCAGTATTTT.

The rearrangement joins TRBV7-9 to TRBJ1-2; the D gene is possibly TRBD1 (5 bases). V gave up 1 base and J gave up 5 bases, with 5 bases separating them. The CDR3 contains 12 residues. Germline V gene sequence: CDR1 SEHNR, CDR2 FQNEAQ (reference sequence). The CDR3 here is CASSLEGYGYTF. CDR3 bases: TGTGCCAGCAGCTTAGAGGGGTATGGCTACACCTTC. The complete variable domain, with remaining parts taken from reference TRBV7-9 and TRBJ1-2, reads DTGVSQNPRHKITKRGQNVTFRCDPISEHNRLYWYRQTLGQGPEFLTYFQNEAQLEKSRLLSDRFSAERPKGSFSTLEIQRTEQGDSAMYLCASSLEGYGYTFGSGTRLTVV.

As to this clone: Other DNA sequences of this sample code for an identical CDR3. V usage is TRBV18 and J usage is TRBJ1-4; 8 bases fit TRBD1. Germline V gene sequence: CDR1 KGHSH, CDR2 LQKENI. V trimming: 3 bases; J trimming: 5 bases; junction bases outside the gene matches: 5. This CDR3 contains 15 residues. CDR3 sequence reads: CASSPRTGSNEKLFF. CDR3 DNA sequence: TGTGCCAGCTCACCCCGGACAGGGAGCAATGAAAAACTGTTTTTT.

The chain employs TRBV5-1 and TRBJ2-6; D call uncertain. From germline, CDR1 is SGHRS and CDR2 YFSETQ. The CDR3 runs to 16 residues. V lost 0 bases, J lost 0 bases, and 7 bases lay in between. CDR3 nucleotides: TGCGCCAGCAGCTTGGCGCCGGTCTCTGGGGCCAACGTCCTGACTTTC. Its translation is CASSLAPVSGANVLTF.

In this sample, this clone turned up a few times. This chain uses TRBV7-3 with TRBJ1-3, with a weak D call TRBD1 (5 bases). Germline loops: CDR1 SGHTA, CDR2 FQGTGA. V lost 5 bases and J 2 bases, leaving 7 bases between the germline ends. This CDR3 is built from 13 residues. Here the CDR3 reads CASSPGAGNTIYF. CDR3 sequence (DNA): TGTGCCAGCAGCCCGGGGGCTGGAAACACCATATATTTT.

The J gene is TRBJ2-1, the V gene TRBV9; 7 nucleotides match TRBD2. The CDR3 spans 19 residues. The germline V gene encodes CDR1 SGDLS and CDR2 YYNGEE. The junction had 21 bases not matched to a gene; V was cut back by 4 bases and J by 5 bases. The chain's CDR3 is CASSTNPGLLLPGDNEQFF. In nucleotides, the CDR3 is TGTGCCAGCAGCACAAACCCGGGACTACTTCTTCCGGGGGACAATGAGCAGTTCTTC. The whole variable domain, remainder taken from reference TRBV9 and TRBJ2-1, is DSGVTQTPKHLITATGQRVTLRCSPRSGDLSVYWYQQSLDQGLQFLIQYYNGEERAKGNILERFSAQQFPDLHSELNLSSLELGDSALYFCASSTNPGLLLPGDNEQFFGPGTRLTVL.

CDR3 sequence reads: CASSSGGTDTQYF. The CDR3 DNA sequence: TGTGCCAGCAGTAGCGGGGGGACAGATACGCAGTATTTT. The gene calls are TRBV6-4 and TRBJ2-3; TRBD2 matches 9 bases. The CDR3 totals 13 residues. The V segment lost 5 bases and the J segment 3 bases; nucleotides outside the gene matches: 0. Per germline, CDR1 MRHNA and CDR2 SNTAGT.

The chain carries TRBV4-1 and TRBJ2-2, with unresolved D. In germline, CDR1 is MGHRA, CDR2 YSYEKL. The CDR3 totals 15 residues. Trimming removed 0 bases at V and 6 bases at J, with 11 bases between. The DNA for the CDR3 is TGCGCCAGCAGCCAAGATTGGGCCCAAGCCGGGGAGCTGTTTTTT. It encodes CASSQDWAQAGELFF.

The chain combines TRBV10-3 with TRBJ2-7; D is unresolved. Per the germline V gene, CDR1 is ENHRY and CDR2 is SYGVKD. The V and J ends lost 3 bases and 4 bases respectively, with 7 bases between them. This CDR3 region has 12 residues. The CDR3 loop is CAISDNSYEQYV. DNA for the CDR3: TGTGCCATCAGTGATAACAGTTACGAGCAGTACGTC.

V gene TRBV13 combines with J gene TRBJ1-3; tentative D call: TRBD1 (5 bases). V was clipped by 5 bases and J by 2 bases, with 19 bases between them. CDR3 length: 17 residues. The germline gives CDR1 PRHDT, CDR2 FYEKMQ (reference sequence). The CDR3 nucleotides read TGTGCCAGCAGCCCGACCGTCCATACGGGGGCTGGAAACACCATATATTTT. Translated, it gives CASSPTVHTGAGNTIYF.

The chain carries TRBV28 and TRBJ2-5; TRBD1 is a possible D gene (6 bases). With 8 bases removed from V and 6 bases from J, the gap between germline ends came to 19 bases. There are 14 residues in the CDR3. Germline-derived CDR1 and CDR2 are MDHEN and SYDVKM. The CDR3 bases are TGTGCCAGCCTTCGGCCAGGGGCGCGGAAGACCCAGTACTTC. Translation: CASLRPGARKTQYF.

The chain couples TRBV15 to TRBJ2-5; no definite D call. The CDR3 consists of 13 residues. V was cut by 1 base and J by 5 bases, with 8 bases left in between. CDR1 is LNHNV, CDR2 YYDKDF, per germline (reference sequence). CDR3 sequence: CATSRGNGETQYF. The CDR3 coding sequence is TGTGCCACCAGCAGAGGGAACGGGGAGACCCAGTACTTC. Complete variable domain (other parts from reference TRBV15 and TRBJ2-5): DAMVIQNPRYQVTQFGKPVTLSCSQTLNHNVMYWYQQKSSQAPKLLFHYYDKDFNNEADTPDNFQSRRPNTSFCFLDIRSPGLGDTAMYLCATSRGNGETQYFGPGTRLLVL.

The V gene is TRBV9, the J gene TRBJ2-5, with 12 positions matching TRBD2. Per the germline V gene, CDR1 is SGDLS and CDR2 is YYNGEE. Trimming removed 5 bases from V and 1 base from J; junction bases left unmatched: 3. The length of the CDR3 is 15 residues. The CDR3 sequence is CASSELAGGQETQYF. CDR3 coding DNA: TGTGCCAGCAGTGAACTAGCGGGGGGCCAAGAGACCCAGTACTTC.

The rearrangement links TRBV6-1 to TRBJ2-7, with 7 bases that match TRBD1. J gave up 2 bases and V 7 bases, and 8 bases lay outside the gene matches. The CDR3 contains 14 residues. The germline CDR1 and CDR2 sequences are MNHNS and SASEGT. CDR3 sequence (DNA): TGTGCCAGCACGGACAGGAGAGTCGCCTACGAGCAGTACGTC. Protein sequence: CASTDRRVAYEQYV.

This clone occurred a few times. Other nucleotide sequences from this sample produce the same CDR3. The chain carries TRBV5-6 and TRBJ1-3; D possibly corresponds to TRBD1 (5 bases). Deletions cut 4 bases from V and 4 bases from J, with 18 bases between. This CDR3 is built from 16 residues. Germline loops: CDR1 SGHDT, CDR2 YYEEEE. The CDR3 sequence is CASSPTRQNSGNTIYF. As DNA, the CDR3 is TGTGCCAGCAGCCCGACTCGACAGAACTCCGGAAACACCATATATTTT.

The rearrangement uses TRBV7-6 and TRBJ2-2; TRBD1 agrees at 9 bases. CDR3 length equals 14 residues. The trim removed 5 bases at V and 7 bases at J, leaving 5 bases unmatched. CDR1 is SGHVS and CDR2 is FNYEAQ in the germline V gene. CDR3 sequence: CASSRGQGNGELFF. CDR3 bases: TGTGCCAGCAGCAGGGGACAGGGAAACGGGGAGCTGTTTTTT.

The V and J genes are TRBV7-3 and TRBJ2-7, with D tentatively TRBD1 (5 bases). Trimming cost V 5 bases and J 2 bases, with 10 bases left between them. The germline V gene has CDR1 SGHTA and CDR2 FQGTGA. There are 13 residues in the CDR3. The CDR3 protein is CASSIGAPYEQYV. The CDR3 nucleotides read TGTGCCAGCAGCATTGGGGCACCCTACGAGCAGTACGTC.

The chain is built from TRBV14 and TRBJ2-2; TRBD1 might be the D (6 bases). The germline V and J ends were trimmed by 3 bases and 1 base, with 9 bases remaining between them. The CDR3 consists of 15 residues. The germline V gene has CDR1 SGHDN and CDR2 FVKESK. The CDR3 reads CASSHATGNTGELFF. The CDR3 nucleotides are TGTGCCAGCAGCCACGCGACAGGGAACACCGGGGAGCTGTTTTTT. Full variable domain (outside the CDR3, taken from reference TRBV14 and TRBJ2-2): EAGVTQFPSHSVIEKGQTVTLRCDPISGHDNLYWYRRVMGKEIKFLLHFVKESKQDESGMPNNRFLAERTGGTYSTLKVQPAELEDSGVYFCASSHATGNTGELFFGEGSRLTVL.

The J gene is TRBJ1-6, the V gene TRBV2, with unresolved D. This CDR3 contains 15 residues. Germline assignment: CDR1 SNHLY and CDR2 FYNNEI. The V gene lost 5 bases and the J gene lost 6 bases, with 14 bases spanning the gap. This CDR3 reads CASSIMQDFNSPLHF. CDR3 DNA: TGTGCCAGCAGTATCATGCAGGACTTTAATTCACCCCTCCACTTT.

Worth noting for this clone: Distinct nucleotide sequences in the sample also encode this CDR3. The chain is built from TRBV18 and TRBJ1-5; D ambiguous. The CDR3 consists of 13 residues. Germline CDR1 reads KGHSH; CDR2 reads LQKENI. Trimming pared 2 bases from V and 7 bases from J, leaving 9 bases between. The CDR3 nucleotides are TGTGCCAGCTCACCAGGGCTCCGGCAGCCCCAGCATTTT. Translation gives CASSPGLRQPQHF.

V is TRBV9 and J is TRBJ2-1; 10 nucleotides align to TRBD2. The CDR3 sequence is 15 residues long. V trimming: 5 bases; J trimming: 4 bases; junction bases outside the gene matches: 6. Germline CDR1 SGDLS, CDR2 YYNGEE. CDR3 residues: CASSESGGAYNEQFF. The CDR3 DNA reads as TGTGCCAGCAGTGAAAGCGGGGGGGCATACAATGAGCAGTTCTTC.

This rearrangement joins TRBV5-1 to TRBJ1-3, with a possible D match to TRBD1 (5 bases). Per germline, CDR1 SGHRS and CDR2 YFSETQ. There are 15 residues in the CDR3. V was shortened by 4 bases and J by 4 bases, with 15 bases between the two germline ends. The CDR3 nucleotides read TGCGCCAGCAGCCAAAGTACAGGAGCAGGAAACACCATATATTTT. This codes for CASSQSTGAGNTIYF.

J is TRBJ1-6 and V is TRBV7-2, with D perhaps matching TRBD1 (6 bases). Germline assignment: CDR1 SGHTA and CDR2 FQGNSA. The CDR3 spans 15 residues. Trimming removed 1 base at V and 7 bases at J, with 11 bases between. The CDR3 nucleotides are TGTGCCAGCAGCTTAGTGGGGGGGGCCAATTCACCCCTCCACTTT. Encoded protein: CASSLVGGANSPLHF.

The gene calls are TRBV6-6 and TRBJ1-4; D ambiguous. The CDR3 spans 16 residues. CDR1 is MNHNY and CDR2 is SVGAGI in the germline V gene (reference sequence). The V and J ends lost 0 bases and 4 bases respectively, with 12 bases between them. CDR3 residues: CASSYSRVRVNEKLFF. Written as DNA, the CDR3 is TGTGCCAGCAGTTACTCGCGGGTACGAGTTAATGAAAAACTGTTTTTT.

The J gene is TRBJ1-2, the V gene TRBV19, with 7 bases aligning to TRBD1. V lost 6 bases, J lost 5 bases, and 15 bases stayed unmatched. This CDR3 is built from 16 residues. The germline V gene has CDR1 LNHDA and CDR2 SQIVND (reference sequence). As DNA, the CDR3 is TGTGCCAGTAGCCGGCCTCCAGGGGGAAAGCCATATGGCTACACCTTC. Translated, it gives CASSRPPGGKPYGYTF.

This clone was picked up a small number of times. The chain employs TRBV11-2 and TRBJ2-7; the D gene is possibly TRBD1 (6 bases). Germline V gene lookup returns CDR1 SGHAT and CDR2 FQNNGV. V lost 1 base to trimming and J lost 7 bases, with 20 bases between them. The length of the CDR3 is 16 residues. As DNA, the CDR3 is TGTGCCAGCAGCTTAGCGACAGGAGTTCGGGTGAGGGAGCAGTACGTC. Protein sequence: CASSLATGVRVREQYV.

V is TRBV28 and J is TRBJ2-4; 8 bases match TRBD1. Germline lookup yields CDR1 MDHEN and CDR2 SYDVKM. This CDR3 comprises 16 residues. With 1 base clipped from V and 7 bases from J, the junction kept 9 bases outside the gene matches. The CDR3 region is CASSLLGQGAKNIQYF. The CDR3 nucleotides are TGTGCCAGCAGTTTATTAGGGCAGGGGGCAAAGAACATTCAGTACTTC. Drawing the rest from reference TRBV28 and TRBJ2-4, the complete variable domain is DVKVTQSSRYLVKRTGEKVFLECVQDMDHENMFWYRQDPGLGLRLIYFSYDVKMKEKGDIPEGYSVSREKKERFSLILESASTNQTSMYLCASSLLGQGAKNIQYFGAGTRLSVL.